This entry lists 29 T cell receptor beta chains sequenced from one sample in a study of T cells after posttransplantation cyclophosphamide. Sequencing was performed with immunoSEQ multiplex PCR; in TCRdb, only in-frame clones are kept and a portion is missing. The table records about 20,000 clones, roughly nine tenths of them present only once. Sampled 1 year posttransplant, controls received myeloablative marrow transplants, methotrexate and a calcineurin inhibitor. Sample: PBMCs, taken after an allogeneic stem cell transplant with a calcineurin inhibitor and methotrexate. The receptors come from a female patient in her fifties or sixties who received an allogeneic stem cell transplant from an unrelated donor, was CMV-positive, and had chronic GVHD only. Some T cells may possibly be graft donor cells.

The chain links TRBV7-2 to TRBJ2-5; TRBD2 matches 10 bases. Germline-derived CDR1 and CDR2 are SGHTA and FQGNSA. The CDR3 runs to 15 residues. The V segment lost 5 bases and the J segment 1 base; nucleotides outside the gene matches: 4. The CDR3 spells CASSAGLAAQETQYF. Here the CDR3 DNA reads TGTGCCAGCAGCGCCGGACTAGCGGCCCAAGAGACCCAGTACTTC.

The CDR3 spells CASSYIRGPDTIYF. The CDR3 DNA sequence: TGTGCCAGCAGTTACATCAGGGGTCCGGACACCATATATTTT. V gene TRBV6-6 combines with J gene TRBJ1-3; maybe TRBD1 (6 bases). The CDR3 is 14 residues long. Germline V gives CDR1 MNHNY, CDR2 SVGAGI (reference sequence). V was clipped by 2 bases and J by 8 bases, with 13 bases between them.

The J gene is TRBJ2-2, the V gene TRBV10-3, with D maybe TRBD1 (6 bases). V lost 7 bases and J 0 bases, leaving 6 bases between the germline ends. This CDR3 comprises 13 residues. Germline assignment: CDR1 ENHRY and CDR2 SYGVKD. CDR3 DNA: TGTGCCATCAAGGGGGCGAACACCGGGGAGCTGTTTTTT. It encodes CAIKGANTGELFF.

This clone appeared a single time. The V and J genes are TRBV5-5 and TRBJ2-7, with 10 bases fitting TRBD2. From germline, CDR1 is SGHKS and CDR2 YYEKEE (reference sequence). The CDR3 has 15 residues. Losses at the gene ends were 4 bases for V and 3 bases for J; bases not matched to a gene: 7. The CDR3 DNA reads TGTGCCAGCAGCCCCCTAGCGGGGGTTGACTACGAGCAGTACTTC. Residues: CASSPLAGVDYEQYF.

The count of this clone is one. The chain uses TRBV11-3 and TRBJ2-1; 15 bases fit TRBD2. Germline-derived CDR1 and CDR2 are SGHNT and YENEEA. V trimming: 1 base; J trimming: 10 bases; junction bases outside the gene matches: 11. CDR3 length: 18 amino acids. CDR3 sequence (DNA): TGTGCCAGCAGCTTAGCCCCCGGACTAGCGGGAGGGCCTAGGGAGCAGTTCTTC. It encodes CASSLAPGLAGGPREQFF.

This chain connects TRBV4-2 to TRBJ2-7; 7 bases line up with TRBD1. CDR1 and CDR2 (germline): LGHNA, YNFKEQ. With 0 bases clipped from V and 7 bases from J, the junction kept 12 bases outside the gene matches. CDR3 length equals 16 residues. The CDR3 DNA reads TGTGCCAGCAGCCAAGATGGTAGACAGGGATCGCGGGAGCAGTACTTC. Its protein product is CASSQDGRQGSREQYF.

This clone has just a few counts. CDR3 sequence reads: CASSTTLNTEAFF. DNA of the CDR3: TGTGCCAGCAGTACCACTCTCAACACTGAAGCTTTCTTT. The genes are TRBV6-5 and TRBJ1-1; no reliable D call. Looked up from germline, CDR1 is MNHEY and CDR2 is SVGAGI. V lost 5 bases to trimming and J lost 2 bases, with 9 bases between them. CDR3 length equals 13 residues.

This chain uses TRBV7-2 with TRBJ2-7; 9 bases align to TRBD1. Germline loops: CDR1 SGHTA, CDR2 FQGNSA. The CDR3 loop spans 14 amino acids. Trimming removed 6 bases from V and 4 bases from J; junction bases left unmatched: 7. The CDR3 protein is CASRDRGVGYEQYF. The CDR3 nucleotides are TGTGCCAGCAGAGACAGGGGGGTGGGGTACGAGCAGTACTTC.

The genes are TRBV18 and TRBJ2-7, with D perhaps matching TRBD1 (5 bases). The CDR3 length is 16 residues. The germline V and J ends were trimmed by 2 bases and 3 bases, with 17 bases remaining between them. The germline V gene has CDR1 KGHSH and CDR2 LQKENI. CDR3 sequence (DNA): TGTGCCAGCTCACCAGCGACAGCCGGGTCAGGCTACGAGCAGTACTTC. Translated, it gives CASSPATAGSGYEQYF.

The V call is TRBV5-1, the J call TRBJ2-5, with D possibly being TRBD1 (5 bases). Germline CDR1 reads SGHRS; CDR2 reads YFSETQ. The V and J ends lost 1 base and 3 bases respectively, with 7 bases between them. This CDR3 has 13 amino acids. CDR3 nucleotides: TGCGCCAGCAGCTTGCGCAGGGAAGAGACCCAGTACTTC. This codes for CASSLRREETQYF. The variable domain in full, completed from reference TRBV5-1 and TRBJ2-5, reads KAGVTQTPRYLIKTRGQQVTLSCSPISGHRSVSWYQQTPGQGLQFLFEYFSETQRNKGNFPGRFSGRQFSNSRSEMNVSTLELGDSALYLCASSLRREETQYFGPGTRLLVL.

V gene TRBV5-1 combines with J gene TRBJ1-3; 10 nucleotides line up with TRBD1. This CDR3 region has 16 residues. Germline CDR1 and CDR2: SGHRS and YFSETQ. Unmatched junction bases numbered 5, after V lost 3 bases and J lost 2 bases. The CDR3 loop reads CASSSRDRGTGNTIYF. The CDR3 DNA reads TGCGCCAGCAGCTCCCGGGACAGGGGTACTGGAAACACCATATATTTT.

CDR3 sequence: CASSHGQGREQYF. In nucleotides, the CDR3 is TGTGCCAGTAGTCACGGACAGGGCCGGGAGCAGTACTTC. The chain has TRBV19 and TRBJ2-7; 8 nucleotides line up with TRBD1. Looked up from germline, CDR1 is LNHDA and CDR2 is SQIVND (reference sequence). V gave up 5 bases and J gave up 7 bases; unmatched junction bases: 7. The CDR3 sequence is 13 residues long.

The gene calls are TRBV19 and TRBJ2-1; 15 nucleotides line up with TRBD2. CDR1 LNHDA and CDR2 SQIVND come from the germline V gene (reference sequence). CDR3 length: 16 amino acids. Losses at the gene ends were 5 bases for V and 6 bases for J; bases not matched to a gene: 5. As DNA, the CDR3 is TGTGCCAGTAGTGTCGGGACTAGCGGGAGGATCAATGAGCAGTTCTTC. It yields the protein CASSVGTSGRINEQFF.

CDR3 coding DNA: TGTGCCAGCAGTACCACTCTCAACACTGAAGCTTTCTTT. It codes for CASSTTLNTEAFF. V is TRBV6-1 and J is TRBJ1-1; D remains unclear. CDR1 and CDR2 from the germline V gene are MNHNS and SASEGT. The V end was cut by 5 bases, the J end by 2 bases, with 9 bases between. There are 13 residues in the CDR3.

The J gene is TRBJ1-2, the V gene TRBV21-1; the table assigns TRBD1, which was not confirmed against the DNA. TRBV21-1 is a known pseudogene. This CDR3 comprises 16 residues. Written as DNA, the CDR3 is TGTGCCAGCAGCAAACGTGGGTGGGGCAGATTTTGTGGCTACACCTTC. Translating it yields CASSKRGWGRFCGYTF.

V and J are TRBV28 and TRBJ1-1, with D possibly matching TRBD1 (5 bases). The V end was cut by 7 bases, the J end by 4 bases, with 19 bases between. The germline V gene has CDR1 MDHEN and CDR2 SYDVKM. CDR3 size: 15 residues. This CDR3 reads CASIRQGSGLTEAFF. In DNA, the CDR3 is TGTGCCAGCATCAGGCAGGGATCCGGGCTCACTGAAGCTTTCTTT.

This chain uses TRBV7-2 with TRBJ2-3, with D uncertain. Germline CDR1 SGHTA, CDR2 FQGNSA. V was trimmed by 4 bases and J by 4 bases, leaving 9 bases between them. The CDR3 covers 13 residues. CDR3 nucleotide sequence: TGTGCCAGCAGCTCTTACTCTGCAGATACGCAGTATTTT. Encoded protein: CASSSYSADTQYF.

The chain employs TRBV6-1 and TRBJ2-7, with D perhaps matching TRBD1 (5 bases). Trimming pared 1 base from V and 2 bases from J, leaving 9 bases between. Germline-derived CDR1 and CDR2 are MNHNS and SASEGT. The CDR3 is made up of 14 amino acids. Here the CDR3 reads CASSEGGSPYEQYF. CDR3 sequence (DNA): TGTGCCAGCAGTGAAGGGGGCAGTCCCTACGAGCAGTACTTC.

This clone was counted a single time. This chain connects TRBV5-1 to TRBJ2-5, with D possibly TRBD2 on 6 matching bases. CDR3 length equals 16 residues. Per germline, CDR1 SGHRS and CDR2 YFSETQ. V was trimmed by 6 bases and J by 4 bases, leaving 22 bases between them. As DNA, the CDR3 is TGCGCCAGCAAAACCGGGACGGGACTGGAGGGAGAGACCCAGTACTTC. Translating gives CASKTGTGLEGETQYF.

CDR3 amino acids: CASRPLGLRDSGNTIYF. DNA for the CDR3: TGTGCCAGCAGACCCCTGGGGCTGAGAGACTCTGGAAACACCATATATTTT. The chain employs TRBV7-9 and TRBJ1-3, with D perhaps matching TRBD1 (5 bases). The CDR3 has 17 residues. The V end was cut by 6 bases, the J end by 0 bases, with 18 bases between. The germline CDR1 and CDR2 sequences are SEHNR and FQNEAQ (reference sequence).

The gene calls are TRBV7-2 and TRBJ2-7; 11 bases line up with TRBD2. Per germline, CDR1 SGHTA and CDR2 FQGNSA. The trim removed 5 bases at V and 0 bases at J, leaving 3 bases unmatched. The CDR3 has 15 amino acids. The chain's CDR3 is CASSLGLAASYEQYF. CDR3 nucleotide sequence: TGTGCCAGCAGCCTGGGACTAGCGGCCTCCTACGAGCAGTACTTC.

In its sample, this clone was seen once. The chain has TRBV2 and TRBJ2-7, with D tentatively TRBD2 (6 bases). The CDR3 is made up of 14 amino acids. Germline V CDR1 and CDR2: SNHLY, FYNNEI. V lost 8 bases to trimming and J lost 2 bases, with 16 bases between them. CDR3 bases: TGTGCCAGCGAAACTAGCAGCGTGACCTACGAGCAGTACTTC. Translation gives CASETSSVTYEQYF.

This clone was seen just once. The chain couples TRBV9 to TRBJ1-3; D uncertain. V dropped 4 bases and J dropped 4 bases, with 12 bases sitting between them. The germline gives CDR1 SGDLS, CDR2 YYNGEE. This CDR3 spans 14 amino acids. This CDR3 reads CASSPREGGNTIYF. CDR3 coding DNA: TGTGCCAGCAGCCCCCGGGAAGGAGGAAACACCATATATTTT.

The chain joins TRBV5-6 to TRBJ2-2, with TRBD2 as a possible D gene (5 bases). The CDR3 runs to 14 residues. V dropped 4 bases and J dropped 6 bases, with 13 bases sitting between them. Germline V gene lookup returns CDR1 SGHDT and CDR2 YYEEEE. The CDR3 DNA reads TGTGCCAGCAGCCCGACTAATCAGCCCGGGGAGCTGTTTTTT. Amino acid sequence: CASSPTNQPGELFF.

This clone was recorded a few times. V gene TRBV27 combines with J gene TRBJ1-1; D unresolved. Germline V gives CDR1 MNHEY, CDR2 SMNVEV (reference sequence). CDR3 length: 18 residues. V shed 7 bases and J shed 1 base, with 25 bases lying between them. CDR3 nucleotide sequence: TGTGCCAGCAAGACCCGCACCAAAGGCGGTTCGAAGAACACTGAAGCTTTCTTT. Translated: CASKTRTKGGSKNTEAFF.

The chain combines TRBV5-1 with TRBJ1-1; D might be TRBD1 (6 bases). The CDR3 runs to 13 residues. Germline CDR1 reads SGHRS; CDR2 reads YFSETQ. Trimming shortened V by 0 bases and J by 4 bases, and 7 bases separated the two germline ends. The CDR3 is CASSLDRATEAFF. In DNA form, the CDR3 reads TGCGCCAGCAGCTTGGACAGGGCCACTGAAGCTTTCTTT.

V usage is TRBV2 and J usage is TRBJ1-5; 8 nucleotides agree with TRBD1. After removal of 3 bases from V and 7 bases from J, the junction contained 8 bases not matched to a gene. The CDR3 sequence is 15 residues long. Germline CDR1 is SNHLY and CDR2 is FYNNEI. The CDR3 nucleotides are TGTGCCAGCAGTGACCTGGACAGGGCACGGCAGCCCCAGCATTTT. Translating gives CASSDLDRARQPQHF.

The chain's CDR3 is CASSSRSALFGYGYTF. CDR3 DNA: TGTGCCAGCAGTTCCCGAAGCGCCTTGTTTGGGTATGGCTACACCTTC. The chain uses TRBV28 and TRBJ1-2; D ambiguous. Germline values: CDR1 MDHEN, CDR2 SYDVKM. The CDR3 is 16 amino acids. Trimming cost V 4 bases and J 5 bases, with 20 bases left between them.

The gene calls are TRBV19 and TRBJ2-6; tentative D call: TRBD1 (6 bases). The V end lost 7 bases, the J end lost 1 base, and 17 bases lay between the germline ends. The germline CDR1 and CDR2 sequences are LNHDA and SQIVND (reference sequence). The CDR3 contains 17 residues. DNA for the CDR3: TGTGCCAGTACCGAACAGGGCCCTTATTCTGGGGCCAACGTCCTGACTTTC. This codes for CASTEQGPYSGANVLTF.